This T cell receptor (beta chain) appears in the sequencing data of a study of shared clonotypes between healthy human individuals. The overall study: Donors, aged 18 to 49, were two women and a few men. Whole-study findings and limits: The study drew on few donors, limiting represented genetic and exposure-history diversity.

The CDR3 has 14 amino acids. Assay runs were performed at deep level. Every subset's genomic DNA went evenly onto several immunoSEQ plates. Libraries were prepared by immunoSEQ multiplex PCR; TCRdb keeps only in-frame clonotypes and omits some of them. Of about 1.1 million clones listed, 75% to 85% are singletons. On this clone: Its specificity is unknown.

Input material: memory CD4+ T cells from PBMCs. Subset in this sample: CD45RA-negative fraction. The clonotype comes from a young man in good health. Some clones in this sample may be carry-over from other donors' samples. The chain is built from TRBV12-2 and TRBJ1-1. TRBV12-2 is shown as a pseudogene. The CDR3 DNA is TGTGCAAGTCGCCCGGGCTCAATGAACACTGAAGCTTTCTTT. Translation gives CASRPGSMNTEAFF.